The next 14 T cell receptor beta chains were all read from a single sample in a study of shared clonotypes between healthy human individuals. Data came from immunoSEQ multiplex PCR; TCRdb stores just in-frame clones and leaves some out. This table has about 2.4 million clones, approximately 93% appearing once. Material for sequencing was naive CD4+ T cells from PBMCs. Subset: CD45RA+ positively selected. These receptors were obtained from a man between 18 and 35 years old in good health. Some clones in this sample may be carry-over from other donors' samples.

The chain joins TRBV18 to TRBJ1-1, with no clear D. Germline CDR1 and CDR2: KGHSH and LQKENI. The CDR3 has 16 residues. Trimming removed 4 bases from V and 1 base from J, with 16 bases in between. The CDR3 region is CASSRAMAPRNTEAFF. The CDR3 DNA is TGTGCCAGCTCACGCGCGATGGCCCCTAGGAACACTGAAGCTTTCTTT.

The chain joins TRBV6-1 to TRBJ2-5; 7 positions agree with TRBD1. The J call may be mistaken, given a closer DNA end match to TRBJ2-7. In germline, CDR1 is MNHNS, CDR2 SASEGT. The CDR3 has 15 residues. CDR3 amino acids: CASTPQGVVLYEQYF. The CDR3 DNA reads as TGTGCCAGCACTCCCCAGGGGGTGGTGCTGTACGAGCAGTACTTC.

This chain uses TRBV7-2 with TRBJ2-7; 9 positions match TRBD1. The CDR3 spans 14 residues. Losses at the gene ends were 4 bases for V and 9 bases for J; bases not matched to a gene: 10. Per germline, CDR1 SGHTA and CDR2 FQGNSA. The CDR3 DNA reads TGTGCCAGCAGCTCGGGACAGGGAGGTGGCGGGCAGTACTTC. This encodes CASSSGQGGGGQYF.

The CDR3 DNA sequence: TGCGCCAGCAGCTTGCCACAGGGGGACACCGGGGAGCTGTTTTTT. It translates to CASSLPQGDTGELFF. The chain is built from TRBV5-1 and TRBJ2-2, with TRBD1 identical over 8 bases. Germline trimming cut 1 base from V and 3 bases from J; bases unmatched to any gene: 2. CDR1 and CDR2 from the germline V gene are SGHRS and YFSETQ. This CDR3 is built from 15 residues.

This chain connects TRBV5-1 to TRBJ2-3; 14 positions agree with TRBD2. The J segment lost 7 bases and the V segment lost 4 bases, leaving 5 bases of the junction unmatched. CDR3 size: 15 residues. Per the germline V gene, CDR1 is SGHRS and CDR2 is YFSETQ. The CDR3 is CASSEGTSGSNTQYF. As DNA, the CDR3 is TGCGCCAGCAGCGAGGGGACTAGCGGGAGCAATACGCAGTATTTT.

The rearrangement joins TRBV19 to TRBJ2-1; D uncertain. Germline CDR1 and CDR2: LNHDA and SQIVND (reference sequence). The CDR3 contains 11 residues. V lost 4 bases and J 8 bases, leaving 6 bases between the germline ends. The CDR3 reads CASSTLYEQFF. The CDR3 nucleotides read TGTGCCAGTAGTACGCTCTATGAGCAGTTCTTC. Full variable domain (outside the CDR3, taken from reference TRBV19 and TRBJ2-1): DGGITQSPKYLFRKEGQNVTLSCEQNLNHDAMYWYRQDPGQGLRLIYYSQIVNDFQKGDIAEGYSVSREKKESFPLTVTSAQKNPTAFYLCASSTLYEQFFGPGTRLTVL.

The V gene is TRBV5-1, the J gene TRBJ2-1; either TRBD1 or TRBD2 may supply D (5 bases each). Germline values: CDR1 SGHRS, CDR2 YFSETQ. The germline V and J ends were trimmed by 1 base and 0 bases, with 14 bases remaining between them. CDR3 length: 17 amino acids. DNA of the CDR3: TGCGCCAGCAGCTTGTCTGGGGGAACCAGCTCCTACAATGAGCAGTTCTTC. It translates to CASSLSGGTSSYNEQFF.

Details on this clone: In the same sample, other DNA sequences code for this CDR3. The V gene is TRBV28, the J gene TRBJ1-5; no clear D gene. This CDR3 contains 12 residues. Trimming removed 5 bases from V and 4 bases from J, with 6 bases in between. Germline V gene lookup returns CDR1 MDHEN and CDR2 SYDVKM. In DNA, the CDR3 is TGTGCCAGCAGTCCCGGGAATCAGCCCCAGCATTTT. The encoded protein is CASSPGNQPQHF.

The chain combines TRBV10-3 with TRBJ2-5; D gene ambiguous. The DNA matches TRBJ2-7 better at its end, which makes the J call doubtful. The germline V gene encodes CDR1 ENHRY and CDR2 SYGVKD. The CDR3 runs to 16 residues. The CDR3 loop is CAISGVAGPHYYEQYF. The CDR3 region has the DNA TGTGCCATCAGTGGGGTGGCCGGACCCCACTACTACGAGCAGTACTTC.

Worth noting for this clone: Additional DNA sequences in this sample encode the identical CDR3. This rearrangement joins TRBV4-1 to TRBJ1-1, with TRBD1 as a possible D gene (5 bases). The germline CDR1 and CDR2 sequences are MGHRA and YSYEKL. V was shortened by 3 bases and J by 1 base, with 9 bases between the two germline ends. This CDR3 is built from 14 residues. The CDR3 loop reads CASSQLGGNTEAFF. The CDR3 DNA sequence: TGCGCCAGCAGCCAGCTCGGGGGGAACACTGAAGCTTTCTTT.

This clone occurred once. The rearrangement uses TRBV11-2 and TRBJ2-7; D is unclear. V shed 1 base and J shed 2 bases, with 12 bases lying between them. Germline V lookup: CDR1 SGHAT, CDR2 FQNNGV. The CDR3 spans 15 residues. The CDR3 DNA reads as TGTGCCAGCAGCTTAGTCTCTAGGTGGCCCTACGAGCAGTACTTC. Protein product: CASSLVSRWPYEQYF.

The J gene is TRBJ2-7, the V gene TRBV5-4; TRBD1 or TRBD2 may be the D gene (6 bases each). This CDR3 has 17 residues. The ends were cut back, 0 bases at V and 1 base at J, with 17 bases in the middle. Per the germline V gene, CDR1 is SGHNT and CDR2 is YYREEE (reference sequence). The CDR3 reads CASSLGAAGGPSYEQYF. CDR3 coding DNA: TGTGCCAGCAGCTTGGGGGCCGCCGGGGGCCCATCCTACGAGCAGTACTTC.

Of note for this clone: This sequence may be a read error, since a much larger clone differs from it by one base. The chain combines TRBV5-1 with TRBJ1-1; D is unclear. The CDR3 covers 11 residues. In germline, CDR1 is SGHRS, CDR2 YFSETQ. CDR3 in amino acids: CASSLKTEAFF. The DNA of the CDR3 is TGCGCCAGCAGCTTGAAAACTGAAGCTTTCTTT.

This clone was seen once. Other DNA sequences in this sample translate to the same CDR3. This chain uses TRBV11-2 with TRBJ2-2; D is perhaps TRBD1 (6 bases). V lost 5 bases to trimming and J lost 1 base, with 8 bases between them. The CDR3 is 14 residues long. Per the germline V gene, CDR1 is SGHAT and CDR2 is FQNNGV. CDR3 residues: CASSLDRNTGELFF. The CDR3 nucleotides are TGTGCCAGCAGCCTGGACAGGAACACCGGGGAGCTGTTTTTT. The variable domain in full, completed from reference TRBV11-2 and TRBJ2-2, reads EAGVAQSPRYKIIEKRQSVAFWCNPISGHATLYWYQQILGQGPKLLIQFQNNGVVDDSQLPKDRFSAERLKGVDSTLKIQPAKLEDSAVYLCASSLDRNTGELFFGEGSRLTVL.